The sequence of this T cell receptor (beta chain) was determined in a study of T cell repertoires in cytomegalovirus infection. Whole-study context: The authors relied on CMV epitopes, both recently identified HLA-C-restricted and well-studied HLA-B-restricted. It was the public TCR beta signatures that indicated both CMV infection and matching HLA type.

The junction had 16 bases not matched to a gene; V was cut back by 3 bases and J by 0 bases. From germline, CDR1 is SGHTA and CDR2 FQGNSA. The CDR3 contains 21 residues. In its sample, this clonotype was seen a few times. Its antigen is unidentified. General study results and limits: Summed public TCR beta family frequency identified CMV carriers bearing the relevant HLA. HLA-C-restricted, CMV-specific TCR beta clonotypes were dominant ex vivo.

MiXCR, applied by TCRdb to the reads, yields one record per CDR3 protein. The table records fewer than 65,000 distinct CDR3 sequences, roughly 20% of them present only once. The sequencing used CD8+ T cells from cultured PBMCs, collected from culture after CMV antigen stimulation. The V gene is TRBV7-2, the J gene TRBJ2-1; 11 nucleotides align to TRBD2. The sequence was collected from a human donor in good health (CMV status not recorded). Some clones in this sample may be carry-over from other donors' samples. The CDR3 sequence: CASSFLPPGASGGTSYNEQFF. The CDR3 coding sequence is TGTGCCAGCAGCTTCCTTCCGCCGGGCGCTAGCGGGGGGACCTCCTACAATGAGCAGTTCTTC.